This passage covers 26 T cell receptor beta chains from one sample sequenced in a study of blood T cell repertoires in COVID-19. Some clones are missing from TCRdb's copy, which holds only in-frame ones; the method was immunoSEQ multiplex PCR. The sample records roughly 100,000 clones, 70% to 80% being singletons. The source material was peripheral blood. These receptors came from a man aged 65 to 79 with active or convalescent COVID-19.

V is TRBV20-1 and J is TRBJ2-7; 7 bases fit TRBD2. The V segment lost 3 bases and the J segment 4 bases; nucleotides outside the gene matches: 12. CDR1 is DFQATT, CDR2 SNEGSKA, per germline (reference sequence). The CDR3 sequence is 15 residues long. The CDR3 sequence is CSASGAGVTPYEQYF. The CDR3, as DNA: TGCAGTGCTAGTGGGGCGGGAGTGACTCCTTACGAGCAGTACTTC.

In its sample, this clone was seen a few times. The rearrangement links TRBV6-6 to TRBJ1-4, with TRBD1 as a possible D gene (5 bases). V lost 2 bases and J lost 3, with 7 bases in between. The CDR3 is 14 residues long. The germline V gene has CDR1 MNHNY and CDR2 SVGAGI (reference sequence). The CDR3 is CASSYDRANEKLFF. CDR3 sequence (DNA): TGTGCCAGCAGTTACGACAGAGCTAATGAAAAACTGTTTTTT.

The chain uses TRBV11-2 and TRBJ2-1; tentatively, D is TRBD2 (5 bases). Germline V lookup: CDR1 SGHAT, CDR2 FQNNGV. This CDR3 is 13 amino acids long. V was clipped by 5 bases and J by 8 bases, with 13 bases between them. The CDR3 bases are TGTGCCAGCAGCAACGTCCAGCGGCATGAGCAGTTCTTC. Its protein is CASSNVQRHEQFF.

The genes are TRBV29-1 and TRBJ1-4; weak D call: TRBD1 (6 bases). The CDR3 contains 13 residues. Trimming took off 5 bases at V and 5 bases at J, with 12 bases between the two ends. Germline CDR1 is SQVTM and CDR2 is ANQGSEA. CDR3 sequence reads: CSVIQGFNEKLFF. The DNA of the CDR3 is TGCAGCGTTATCCAGGGGTTCAATGAAAAACTGTTTTTT. The full variable domain, with the rest looked up from reference TRBV29-1 and TRBJ1-4, is SAVISQKPSRDICQRGTSLTIQCQVDSQVTMMFWYRQQPGQSLTLIATANQGSEATYESGFVIDKFPISRPNLTFSTLTVSNMSPEDSSIYLCSVIQGFNEKLFFGSGTQLSVL.

The chain carries TRBV18 and TRBJ1-5, with 9 bases lining up with TRBD1. With V trimmed by 2 bases and J by 5 bases, 7 bases remained unmatched. Looked up from germline, CDR1 is KGHSH and CDR2 is LQKENI. The CDR3 runs to 16 residues. The CDR3 region has the DNA TGTGCCAGCTCACCAGACAGGACAGGGGTTCATCAGCCCCAGCATTTT. Residues: CASSPDRTGVHQPQHF. Combining the CDR3 with reference TRBV18 and TRBJ1-5 gives the whole variable domain NAGVMQNPRHLVRRRGQEARLRCSPMKGHSHVYWYRQLPEEGLKFMVYLQKENIIDESGMPKERFSAEFPKEGPSILRIQQVVRGDSAAYFCASSPDRTGVHQPQHFGDGTRLSIL.

V and J are TRBV14 and TRBJ2-3, with a tentative D call TRBD2 (5 bases). Germline lookup yields CDR1 SGHDN and CDR2 FVKESK. CDR3 length: 14 residues. V was clipped by 1 base and J by 1 base, with 6 bases between them. CDR3 coding DNA: TGTGCCAGCAGCCAAGTTAGCGGCACAGATACGCAGTATTTT. This sequence encodes CASSQVSGTDTQYF.

The V gene is TRBV4-2, the J gene TRBJ2-5; D is perhaps TRBD1 (5 bases). This CDR3 has 15 residues. V lost 0 bases, J lost 3 bases, and 11 bases lay in between. Germline V lookup: CDR1 LGHNA, CDR2 YNFKEQ. Written as DNA, the CDR3 is TGTGCCAGCAGCCAAGATCTAAAACAGGAAGAGACCCAGTACTTC. Protein sequence: CASSQDLKQEETQYF.

The rearrangement uses TRBV6-5 and TRBJ1-1, with D unclear. Trimming took off 8 bases at V and 1 base at J, with 11 bases between the two ends. The CDR3 totals 13 residues. Germline lookup yields CDR1 MNHEY and CDR2 SVGAGI. This CDR3 is CASEGLGNTEAFF. CDR3 nucleotide sequence: TGTGCCAGCGAGGGCCTGGGGAACACTGAAGCTTTCTTT.

The rearrangement links TRBV28 to TRBJ1-2, with a possible D match to TRBD1 (6 bases). Between the trimmed V and J ends, which lost 6 bases and 7 bases, there was a span of 9 bases. Germline V gives CDR1 MDHEN, CDR2 SYDVKM. The CDR3 has 11 amino acids. The CDR3 reads CASSMGAGYTF. CDR3 bases: TGTGCCAGCAGCATGGGGGCTGGCTACACCTTC.

V and J are TRBV5-1 and TRBJ2-1; D possibly corresponds to TRBD2 (6 bases). The CDR3 loop spans 16 amino acids. V was pared by 2 bases and J by 0 bases, with 12 bases between. In germline, CDR1 is SGHRS, CDR2 YFSETQ. The CDR3: CASSFQPGSSYNEQFF. The CDR3 DNA follows: TGCGCCAGCAGCTTCCAGCCCGGGAGCTCCTACAATGAGCAGTTCTTC.

The chain combines TRBV2 with TRBJ1-4, with D possibly being TRBD1 (6 bases). Germline V CDR1 and CDR2: SNHLY, FYNNEI. Trimming pared 3 bases from V and 7 bases from J, leaving 12 bases between. The CDR3 length is 14 residues. The CDR3 DNA reads TGTGCCAGCAGTGAGAGACAGGCGGGTGAAAAACTGTTTTTT. Translating gives CASSERQAGEKLFF.

The chain employs TRBV11-2 and TRBJ2-7; TRBD2 aligns across 9 bases. The CDR3 loop spans 17 amino acids. The trim removed 5 bases at V and 3 bases at J, leaving 14 bases unmatched. Germline assignment: CDR1 SGHAT and CDR2 FQNNGV. The CDR3 DNA sequence: TGTGCCAGCAGCCCACCCACGGGGAATAGCGGGGGCTACGAGCAGTACTTC. This sequence encodes CASSPPTGNSGGYEQYF.

V gene TRBV6-5 combines with J gene TRBJ1-5; D call uncertain. Germline CDR1 MNHEY, CDR2 SVGAGI. The CDR3 consists of 15 residues. The V gene lost 6 bases and the J gene lost 3 bases, with 15 bases spanning the gap. The CDR3 is CASRYEERVNQPQHF. The CDR3, as DNA: TGTGCCAGCAGATACGAAGAGAGGGTCAATCAGCCCCAGCATTTT.

This chain uses TRBV19 with TRBJ1-2, with TRBD1 matching 8 bases. V was clipped by 3 bases and J by 1 base; unmatched bases: 4. The CDR3 totals 15 residues. Germline CDR1 LNHDA, CDR2 SQIVND (reference sequence). The CDR3 DNA is TGTGCCAGTAGTATGGCAGGGGGCAATAACTATGGCTACACCTTC. Amino acids: CASSMAGGNNYGYTF.

This chain uses TRBV6-1 with TRBJ2-1; unclear D gene. CDR3 length: 16 amino acids. V lost 1 base and J lost 3, with 13 bases in between. Germline CDR1 MNHNS, CDR2 SASEGT. CDR3 DNA sequence: TGTGCCAGCAGTGAAGGAAAAGCCCTCCTCTACAATGAGCAGTTCTTC. Translated, it gives CASSEGKALLYNEQFF.

V gene TRBV11-2 combines with J gene TRBJ2-4, with 8 bases aligning to TRBD2. The CDR3 runs 16 residues. Per the germline V gene, CDR1 is SGHAT and CDR2 is FQNNGV. Trimming took 4 bases from V and 6 from J; bases not matched to a gene: 11. The CDR3 is CASSSESILAGNIQYF. DNA for the CDR3: TGTGCCAGCAGCTCGGAATCTATTCTAGCGGGAAACATTCAGTACTTC.

The chain carries TRBV5-1 and TRBJ2-2; perhaps TRBD2 as D (5 bases). This CDR3 is 14 amino acids long. Germline V CDR1 and CDR2: SGHRS, YFSETQ. Trimming removed 3 bases at V and 7 bases at J, with 13 bases between. Written as DNA, the CDR3 is TGCGCCAGCAGCTCAGAGGGCGTTGGCGGGGAGCTGTTTTTT. It is translated as CASSSEGVGGELFF.

For the CDR3, the DNA is TGCGCCAGCAGCTTAGAAAGGGGATCCTACGAGCAGTACTTC. Amino acids: CASSLERGSYEQYF. This chain uses TRBV5-1 with TRBJ2-7, with D perhaps TRBD1 (5 bases). The CDR3 totals 14 residues. Trimming pared 2 bases from V and 1 base from J, leaving 10 bases between. Germline V gene lookup returns CDR1 SGHRS and CDR2 YFSETQ.

The chain combines TRBV29-1 with TRBJ2-3, with TRBD2 as a possible D gene (6 bases). The CDR3 contains 13 residues. CDR1 is SQVTM and CDR2 is ANQGSEA in the germline V gene. Trimming removed 6 bases at V and 2 bases at J, with 12 bases between. The CDR3 nucleotides read TGCAGCGTCCCCAGCGGGTACACAGATACGCAGTATTTT. Its translation: CSVPSGYTDTQYF.

This sequence joins TRBV4-2 and TRBJ2-5; 13 positions agree with TRBD2. Germline assignment: CDR1 LGHNA and CDR2 YNFKEQ. This CDR3 is 15 amino acids long. Germline trimming cut 3 bases from V and 5 bases from J; bases unmatched to any gene: 3. CDR3 amino acids: CASSQTSGGRETQYF. The CDR3 bases are TGTGCCAGCAGCCAGACTAGCGGGGGGAGGGAGACCCAGTACTTC.

V gene TRBV7-9 combines with J gene TRBJ2-7, with 12 bases lining up with TRBD2. The V gene's germline CDR1 is SEHNR and CDR2 FQNEAQ (reference sequence). V lost 5 bases, J lost 6 bases, and 26 bases stayed unmatched. The length of the CDR3 is 21 residues. This CDR3 is CASSTPRGRQGGLAGSLEQYF. In nucleotides, the CDR3 is TGTGCCAGCAGCACCCCGAGGGGGCGGCAGGGGGGACTAGCGGGCTCCCTCGAGCAGTACTTC. The entire variable domain, with the rest obtained from reference TRBV7-9 and TRBJ2-7, is as follows: DTGVSQNPRHKITKRGQNVTFRCDPISEHNRLYWYRQTLGQGPEFLTYFQNEAQLEKSRLLSDRFSAERPKGSFSTLEIQRTEQGDSAMYLCASSTPRGRQGGLAGSLEQYFGPGTRLTVT.

This clone was observed a single time. CDR3 loop: CASSEDRGNTIYF. The CDR3 region has the DNA TGCGCCAGCAGTGAGGACAGAGGAAACACCATATATTTT. This chain joins TRBV10-2 and TRBJ1-3, with D possibly matching TRBD1 (5 bases). This CDR3 has 13 amino acids. Germline V gene data show CDR1 as WSHSY and CDR2 as SAAADI. V dropped 2 bases and J dropped 4 bases, with 6 bases sitting between them.

This sequence joins TRBV5-5 and TRBJ2-7; possibly TRBD2 for D (7 bases). With 4 bases removed from V and 0 bases from J, the gap between germline ends came to 20 bases. This CDR3 has 17 amino acids. Germline V gene lookup returns CDR1 SGHKS and CDR2 YYEKEE (reference sequence). This CDR3 is CASSLKRGGLSSYEQYF. CDR3 nucleotide sequence: TGTGCCAGCAGCCTTAAAAGGGGGGGTCTCAGCTCCTACGAGCAGTACTTC.

The chain uses TRBV6-5 and TRBJ1-6, with D tentatively TRBD1 (6 bases). V was clipped by 6 bases and J by 6 bases, with 15 bases between them. Per the germline V gene, CDR1 is MNHEY and CDR2 is SVGAGI. The CDR3 totals 15 residues. The CDR3 nucleotides are TGTGCCAGCAGACTCGGCGGGGGCCTTAATTCACCCCTCCACTTT. Its protein is CASRLGGGLNSPLHF.

This clone was seen only once. The chain links TRBV28 to TRBJ2-2; the match to TRBD2 covers 8 bases. The CDR3 covers 15 residues. Trimming at V came to 3 bases and at J to 6 bases, leaving 6 bases not matched to a gene. The germline CDR1 and CDR2 sequences are MDHEN and SYDVKM. The CDR3 coding sequence is TGTGCCAGCAGTTTCGGGGGACTAGAGGCCGGGGAGCTGTTTTTT. As protein: CASSFGGLEAGELFF.

This rearrangement joins TRBV18 to TRBJ2-2; D is possibly TRBD1 (6 bases). This CDR3 has 20 amino acids. CDR1 KGHSH and CDR2 LQKENI come from the germline V gene. Trimming left V 1 base short and J 2 bases short, with 23 bases between. CDR3 nucleotides: TGTGCCAGCTCACCACTTTTAGACATCCGGGACACCCTTAACACCGGGGAGCTGTTTTTT. It codes for CASSPLLDIRDTLNTGELFF. Full variable domain (rest looked up from reference TRBV18 and TRBJ2-2): NAGVMQNPRHLVRRRGQEARLRCSPMKGHSHVYWYRQLPEEGLKFMVYLQKENIIDESGMPKERFSAEFPKEGPSILRIQQVVRGDSAAYFCASSPLLDIRDTLNTGELFFGEGSRLTVL.